Listed below are T cell receptor beta chains from one sample, sequenced in a study of neurological immune-mediated disorders. One entry per CDR3 protein results from TCRdb running MiXCR on the 5' RACE reads. Among 70,000 to 90,000 distinct CDR3 sequences listed, 5.8% were seen once. Source material: PBMCs. Receptors were obtained from a woman aged 55-75 years with multiple sclerosis. CDR3s include the opening cysteine and the closing phenylalanine or tryptophan. A D gene is named only where the DNA matches it firmly. Clone size is given for some rows only: seen once, a few or many times, or a class if the clone is expanded.

d_gene	v_gene	j_gene	abundance	CDR3aa	CDR3nt
TRBD2	TRBV7-6	TRBJ2-7	many	CASTQTAGGAYEQYF	TGTGCCAGCACCCAGACCGCGGGGGGCGCCTACGAGCAGTACTTC
-	TRBV5-1	TRBJ2-7	many	CASSANLRGVYEQYF	TGCGCCAGCAGCGCAAACCTCAGGGGCGTCTACGAGCAGTACTTC
TRBD1	TRBV5-1	TRBJ1-1	-	CASSSDRGGSGTEAFF	TGCGCCAGCAGTTCCGACAGGGGAGGTTCAGGGACTGAAGCTTTCTTT
-	TRBV20-1	TRBJ2-7	many	CSAHRDGPYEQYF	TGCAGTGCTCACCGGGACGGACCCTACGAGCAGTACTTC
-	TRBV5-1	TRBJ2-3	many	CASSPTAGDTQYF	TGCGCCAGCAGCCCGACGGCGGGGGATACGCAGTATTTT
-	TRBV6-5	TRBJ1-3	many	CASSYTESGSGNTIYF	TGTGCCAGCAGTTACACCGAAAGTGGCTCTGGAAACACCATATATTTT
TRBD1	TRBV20-1	TRBJ1-1	many	CSAREAGGDTEAFF	TGCAGTGCTAGAGAGGCAGGGGGGGACACTGAAGCTTTCTTT
-	TRBV20-1	TRBJ2-3	many	CSAELGGPRTDTQYF	TGCAGTGCAGAGTTGGGGGGGCCTCGGACAGATACGCAGTATTTT
TRBD1	TRBV18	TRBJ2-3	-	CASSPRDRGLADTQYF	TGTGCCAGCTCCCCTAGGGACAGGGGACTCGCAGATACGCAGTATTTT
TRBD2	TRBV5-8	TRBJ2-3	many	CASSWSGGSTDTQYF	TGTGCCAGCAGCTGGAGCGGGGGGAGCACAGATACGCAGTATTTT
TRBD1	TRBV5-1	TRBJ1-2	many	CASSLGQGLINYGYTF	TGCGCCAGCAGCCTGGGACAGGGGTTAATTAACTATGGCTACACCTTC
TRBD2	TRBV24-1	TRBJ2-3	many	CATSVAGGIDTQYF	TGTGCCACCAGTGTGGCCGGGGGGATAGATACGCAGTATTTT
-	TRBV20-1	TRBJ1-4	many	CSARAEKLFF	TGCAGTGCAAGGGCAGAAAAACTGTTTTTT
-	TRBV12-3/TRBV12-4	TRBJ1-4	-	CASSLSLVGEKLFF	TGTGCCAGCAGTTTGTCCTTGGTGGGTGAAAAACTGTTTTTT
TRBD1	TRBV18	TRBJ1-2	few	CASQGTANYGYTF	TGTGCCAGCCAAGGGACAGCTAACTATGGCTACACCTTC
TRBD2	TRBV6-4	TRBJ2-3	few	CASSIGTSGTDTQYF	TGTGCCAGCAGCATCGGGACTAGCGGAACAGATACGCAGTATTTT
-	TRBV7-2	TRBJ1-1	-	CASSLNRAKAFF	TGTGCCAGCAGCTTGAACAGGGCGAAAGCTTTCTTT
-	TRBV7-9	TRBJ2-7	many	CASSEEAYEQYF	TGTGCCAGCAGTGAAGAAGCCTACGAGCAGTACTTC
-	TRBV7-9	TRBJ1-3	many	CASSLAGGPSGNTIYF	TGTGCCAGCAGCTTAGCAGGTGGGCCTTCTGGAAACACCATATATTTT
-	TRBV5-1	TRBJ2-2	many	CASSLAASRNTGELFF	TGCGCCAGCAGCTTGGCAGCGTCCCGGAACACCGGGGAGCTGTTTTTT
TRBD1	TRBV11-2	TRBJ1-6	many	CASSLNRGGSYNSPLHF	TGTGCCAGCAGCCTAAACAGGGGAGGTTCCTATAATTCACCCCTCCACTTT
TRBD1	TRBV20-1	TRBJ1-5	many	CSASGEGTGGNQPQHF	TGCAGTGCTAGCGGAGAAGGGACAGGGGGAAATCAGCCCCAGCATTTT
-	TRBV20-1	TRBJ1-5	many	CSARDADRTHSNQPQHF	TGCAGTGCTAGAGACGCCGACAGAACCCATAGCAATCAGCCCCAGCATTTT
-	TRBV7-9	TRBJ1-1	many	CASSDSHTTQNTEAFF	TGTGCCAGCAGCGATTCTCATACGACACAGAACACTGAAGCTTTCTTT
-	TRBV27	TRBJ2-3	many	CASSLPGTGDTQYF	TGTGCCAGCAGTTTGCCGGGGACTGGAGATACGCAGTATTTT
TRBD2	TRBV20-1	TRBJ2-5	many	CSASPSGGARETQYF	TGCAGTGCGAGTCCTAGCGGGGGGGCGCGGGAGACCCAGTACTTC
TRBD1	TRBV6-6	TRBJ1-2	few	CASRETGGSYGYTF	TGTGCCAGCAGAGAAACAGGGGGGAGCTATGGCTACACCTTC
TRBD1	TRBV29-1	TRBJ1-5	many	CSVRTGEGPQHF	TGCAGCGTCCGGACAGGAGAAGGGCCCCAGCATTTT
TRBD1	TRBV5-1	TRBJ1-2	many	CASRSQGTNYGYTF	TGCGCCAGCCGGTCACAGGGGACTAACTATGGCTACACCTTC
TRBD1	TRBV20-1	TRBJ2-1	many	CSASGQVNNEQFF	TGCAGTGCTAGTGGACAGGTTAACAATGAGCAGTTCTTC
-	TRBV6-5	TRBJ1-1	-	CASSYSTLAGRTEAFF	TGTGCCAGCAGTTACTCGACTTTGGCAGGGCGAACTGAAGCTTTCTTT
TRBD2	TRBV12-3/TRBV12-4	TRBJ2-7	many	CASSFSSGENEQYF	TGTGCCAGCAGCTTTTCTAGCGGGGAGAACGAGCAGTACTTC
-	TRBV30	TRBJ2-1	few	CASRFAGNVAEQFF	TGTGCCAGCCGGTTCGCGGGGAACGTTGCCGAGCAGTTCTTC
TRBD2	TRBV19	TRBJ2-2	many	CASSLSGGPTGELFF	TGTGCCAGTTCCCTTAGCGGGGGGCCCACCGGGGAGCTGTTTTTT
-	TRBV28	TRBJ2-5	many	CASNQGQETQYF	TGTGCCAGCAACCAGGGGCAAGAGACCCAGTACTTC
-	TRBV9	TRBJ1-1	many	CASSPSVPSEAFF	TGTGCCAGCAGCCCGTCGGTTCCGTCGGAAGCTTTCTTT
TRBD1	TRBV3-1	TRBJ2-2	many	CASSQILGQAGELFF	TGTGCCAGCAGCCAAATTTTAGGACAGGCCGGGGAGCTGTTTTTT
TRBD1	TRBV20-1	TRBJ1-2	many	CSAPTGVEFWRSDYTF	TGCAGTGCCCCGACAGGGGTAGAGTTTTGGCGGAGTGACTACACCTTC
-	TRBV6-6	TRBJ1-2	few	CATQLTEGYGYTF	TGTGCCACCCAATTGACGGAGGGGTATGGCTACACCTTC